Following are 30 T cell receptor beta chains from one sample sequenced in a study of siplizumab effects on memory and regulatory T cells. Sequenced by immunoSEQ multiplex PCR; TCRdb stores in-frame clones only, minus some. Among 65,000 to 85,000 clones listed, 90% to 95% were seen once. Sequencing was carried out using CD8+ T cells sorted from blood. Receptor source: a human donor in good health.

This clone was seen a few times. The rearrangement joins TRBV7-3 to TRBJ1-1; no definite D call. Trimming shortened V by 4 bases and J by 5 bases, and 17 bases separated the two germline ends. CDR3 length equals 15 residues. Germline CDR1 and CDR2: SGHTA and FQGTGA. This CDR3 reads CASSYGIRRSTEAFF. The CDR3 DNA reads as TGTGCCAGCAGCTACGGGATACGAAGATCGACTGAAGCTTTCTTT.

The V call is TRBV29-1, the J call TRBJ2-7, with TRBD1 as a possible D gene (5 bases). The CDR3 is 17 amino acids. Trimming shortened V by 6 bases and J by 0 bases, and 24 bases separated the two germline ends. The V gene's germline CDR1 is SQVTM and CDR2 ANQGSEA. The CDR3 DNA reads as TGCAGCGTGCAACCATGGGGTCCCGCGGACAACTCCTACGAGCAGTACTTC. It specifies CSVQPWGPADNSYEQYF.

The chain is built from TRBV5-1 and TRBJ1-1; a possible D gene is TRBD1 (5 bases). CDR3 size: 14 residues. V gave up 3 bases and J gave up 1 base, with 10 bases separating them. Germline V gene sequence: CDR1 SGHRS, CDR2 YFSETQ. CDR3 residues: CASSSMDTNTEAFF. The CDR3 bases are TGCGCCAGCAGCTCGATGGACACGAACACTGAAGCTTTCTTT.

The chain is built from TRBV4-1 and TRBJ2-4, with a possible D match to TRBD1 (6 bases). The germline V and J ends were trimmed by 1 base and 8 bases, with 15 bases remaining between them. Germline loops: CDR1 MGHRA, CDR2 YSYEKL. The CDR3 runs to 15 residues. CDR3 in amino acids: CASSQGHQGIDIQYF. In nucleotides, the CDR3 is TGCGCCAGCAGCCAAGGACATCAGGGGATAGACATTCAGTACTTC.

This rearrangement joins TRBV2 to TRBJ2-7; the D gene could be TRBD1 or TRBD2 (5 bases each). CDR1 is SNHLY, CDR2 FYNNEI, per germline. This CDR3 spans 16 amino acids. V was trimmed by 4 bases and J by 1 base, leaving 17 bases between them. The CDR3 DNA reads as TGTGCCAGCAGTGGTTTTTGGGACGGCTCTTCCTACGAGCAGTACTTC. This codes for CASSGFWDGSSYEQYF.

The genes are TRBV13 and TRBJ1-4, with D uncertain. In germline, CDR1 is PRHDT, CDR2 FYEKMQ (reference sequence). V lost 3 bases, J lost 3 bases, and 11 bases lay in between. This CDR3 region has 15 residues. CDR3: CASSFSYMANEKLFF. The CDR3 DNA follows: TGTGCCAGCAGCTTCTCGTATATGGCTAATGAAAAACTGTTTTTT. The full variable domain, rest sourced from reference TRBV13 and TRBJ1-4, is AAGVIQSPRHLIKEKRETATLKCYPIPRHDTVYWYQQGPGQDPQFLISFYEKMQSDKGSIPDRFSAQQFSDYHSELNMSSLELGDSALYFCASSFSYMANEKLFFGSGTQLSVL.

The V call is TRBV2, the J call TRBJ2-7, with 8 bases fitting TRBD1. Germline CDR1 SNHLY, CDR2 FYNNEI. The CDR3 sequence is 14 residues long. With 4 bases clipped from V and 1 base from J, the junction kept 3 bases outside the gene matches. The CDR3 nucleotides read TGTGCCAGCAGTGGACAGGGGCTTTCCTACGAGCAGTACTTC. It codes for CASSGQGLSYEQYF.

The rearrangement uses TRBV30 and TRBJ1-6, with TRBD1 matching 9 bases. In germline, CDR1 is GTSNPN, CDR2 SVGIG (reference sequence). The V gene end was trimmed by 1 base and the J gene end by 9 bases; junction bases not matched to a gene: 4. This CDR3 contains 14 residues. CDR3 in DNA: TGTGCCTGGAGTGGCGGACAGGGGACTTCACCCCTCCACTTT. Its translation is CAWSGGQGTSPLHF.

The V gene is TRBV10-2, the J gene TRBJ1-2, with 8 bases aligning to TRBD1. CDR1 and CDR2 (germline): WSHSY, SAAADI. This CDR3 spans 14 amino acids. V shed 8 bases and J 4 bases; nucleotides not matched to a gene: 9. CDR3 sequence: CASLIITGGYGYTF. CDR3 DNA sequence: TGCGCCAGCCTGATCATTACAGGGGGCTATGGCTACACCTTC.

V is TRBV2 and J is TRBJ2-3, with TRBD2 identical over 10 bases. Trimming removed 6 bases from V and 6 bases from J; junction bases left unmatched: 9. In germline, CDR1 is SNHLY, CDR2 FYNNEI. The CDR3 has 15 amino acids. The chain's CDR3 is CASRLKRGGLDTQYF. The CDR3 DNA sequence: TGTGCCAGCAGGTTGAAGCGGGGGGGCCTGGATACGCAGTATTTT.

The count of this clone is one. The V call is TRBV15, the J call TRBJ2-7; possible D gene TRBD1, 6 bases. Deletions cut 3 bases from V and 4 bases from J, with 13 bases between. Germline V gene sequence: CDR1 LNHNV, CDR2 YYDKDF (reference sequence). The CDR3 is 14 residues long. The CDR3 protein is CATSSYGGSYEQYF. CDR3 in DNA: TGTGCCACCAGCAGTTATGGGGGCTCATACGAGCAGTACTTC. The variable domain in full, with the rest retrieved from reference TRBV15 and TRBJ2-7, is DAMVIQNPRYQVTQFGKPVTLSCSQTLNHNVMYWYQQKSSQAPKLLFHYYDKDFNNEADTPDNFQSRRPNTSFCFLDIRSPGLGDTAMYLCATSSYGGSYEQYFGPGTRLTVT.

The chain uses TRBV2 and TRBJ1-1; tentatively, D is TRBD1 (5 bases). CDR1 and CDR2 (germline): SNHLY, FYNNEI. This CDR3 has 15 amino acids. V lost 4 bases and J lost 0, with 12 bases in between. The CDR3: CASSATGTMNTEAFF. The DNA of the CDR3 is TGTGCCAGCAGTGCAACCGGGACGATGAACACTGAAGCTTTCTTT.

This clone is classed as medium-sized. V gene TRBV23-1 combines with J gene TRBJ2-3; 9 bases map to TRBD1. TRBV23-1 is an ORF; its function is uncertain. This CDR3 spans 15 amino acids. Trimming took 1 base from V and 4 from J; bases not matched to a gene: 3. The CDR3 bases are TGCGCCAGCAGTCAATTAGACAGGGGGTCAGATACGCAGTATTTT. It yields the protein CASSQLDRGSDTQYF.

CDR3 nucleotides: TGTGCCAGCAGGTTGGGGTACGCGAACACCGGGGAGCTGTTTTTT. Protein product: CASRLGYANTGELFF. This chain links TRBV7-3 with TRBJ2-2; D is undetermined. The CDR3 has 15 amino acids. Germline CDR1 reads SGHTA; CDR2 reads FQGTGA. V was clipped by 6 bases and J by 0 bases, with 11 bases between them.

V and J are TRBV9 and TRBJ2-7; TRBD1 aligns across 10 bases. The trim removed 4 bases at V and 7 bases at J, leaving 14 bases unmatched. This CDR3 region has 16 residues. Germline V gene sequence: CDR1 SGDLS, CDR2 YYNGEE. CDR3: CASSPQTGGLSEEQYF. The CDR3 DNA follows: TGTGCCAGCAGCCCCCAGACAGGGGGCCTTTCGGAGGAGCAGTACTTC.

The V gene is TRBV15, the J gene TRBJ2-7; tentatively, D is TRBD1 or TRBD2 (6 bases each). Germline V gene lookup returns CDR1 LNHNV and CDR2 YYDKDF (reference sequence). This CDR3 has 13 residues. V lost 6 bases, J lost 6 bases, and 15 bases lay in between. CDR3 coding DNA: TGTGCCACCAGGAAAACCCCGGGGGCCGAGCAGTACTTC. Residues: CATRKTPGAEQYF.

The chain links TRBV19 to TRBJ2-1; D is perhaps TRBD1 or TRBD2 (7 bases each). The ends were cut back, 1 base at V and 6 bases at J, with 16 bases in the middle. This CDR3 has 16 amino acids. Germline CDR1 reads LNHDA; CDR2 reads SQIVND (reference sequence). The CDR3 DNA reads as TGTGCCAGTAGTATAGTATCAGGGGGGGCCTTCAATGAGCAGTTCTTC. Protein: CASSIVSGGAFNEQFF.

This clone is a singleton in its sample. The V and J genes are TRBV27 and TRBJ1-2; possibly TRBD1 for D (6 bases). Germline V lookup: CDR1 MNHEY, CDR2 SMNVEV (reference sequence). The CDR3 sequence is 13 residues long. Trimming removed 3 bases at V and 5 bases at J, with 10 bases between. This chain's CDR3 is CASSFGGGYGYTF. DNA of the CDR3: TGTGCCAGCAGTTTTGGGGGCGGGTATGGCTACACCTTC.

The chain recombines TRBV29-1 with TRBJ1-1, with TRBD1 matching 7 bases. The V and J ends lost 2 bases and 2 bases, in that order; junction bases with no gene match: 2. The germline CDR1 and CDR2 sequences are SQVTM and ANQGSEA. There are 13 residues in the CDR3. Here the CDR3 reads CSVENRGNTEAFF. DNA for the CDR3: TGCAGCGTTGAAAACAGGGGAAACACTGAAGCTTTCTTT.

The chain links TRBV27 to TRBJ2-3; D may be TRBD2 (5 bases). Germline V CDR1 and CDR2: MNHEY, SMNVEV (reference sequence). Trimming stripped 6 bases from V and 4 bases from J, with 11 bases between. The CDR3 sequence is 13 residues long. In nucleotides, the CDR3 is TGTGCCAGCAGCCCACTAGGTCCAGATACGCAGTATTTT. As protein: CASSPLGPDTQYF.

This chain links TRBV11-3 with TRBJ1-2, with D unresolved. CDR1 is SGHNT, CDR2 YENEEA, per germline. The CDR3 is 14 amino acids. The V end lost 3 bases, the J end lost 7 bases, and 15 bases lay between the germline ends. CDR3 residues: CASSFREVSSGYTF. The CDR3 DNA reads TGTGCCAGCAGCTTTCGCGAGGTGAGCAGTGGCTACACCTTC.

CDR3 residues: CASARTSGVETQYF. The DNA of the CDR3 is TGTGCCAGCGCCCGGACTAGCGGCGTGGAGACCCAGTACTTC. The V and J genes are TRBV2 and TRBJ2-5; the match to TRBD2 covers 10 bases. The CDR3 covers 14 residues. Germline V gene sequence: CDR1 SNHLY, CDR2 FYNNEI. V dropped 8 bases and J dropped 5; count of bases not matched to a gene: 8.

The chain employs TRBV6-5 and TRBJ1-5; D unresolved. CDR3 length: 15 amino acids. V lost 0 bases, J lost 3 bases, and 9 bases lay in between. Per germline, CDR1 MNHEY and CDR2 SVGAGI. The CDR3 DNA is TGTGCCAGCAGTTACTCGAGCAGTTTCAATCAGCCCCAGCATTTT. Residues: CASSYSSSFNQPQHF.

V usage is TRBV6-1 and J usage is TRBJ1-1; no definite D call. This CDR3 has 11 amino acids. Trimming removed 3 bases at V and 11 bases at J, with 10 bases between. Germline V lookup: CDR1 MNHNS, CDR2 SASEGT. CDR3 loop: CASSDTGEAFF. CDR3 nucleotides: TGTGCCAGCAGTGATACCGGGGAGGCTTTCTTT.

The chain recombines TRBV30 with TRBJ2-2; D is undetermined. The CDR3 totals 10 residues. The germline V gene has CDR1 GTSNPN and CDR2 SVGIG (reference sequence). V was cut by 5 bases and J by 7 bases, with 5 bases left in between. The CDR3 nucleotides are TGTGCCTGGGCGAACGGGGAGCTGTTTTTT. Translating it yields CAWANGELFF.

The chain combines TRBV7-6 with TRBJ2-7; either TRBD1 or TRBD2 may supply D (5 bases each). Germline CDR1 is SGHVS and CDR2 is FNYEAQ. Deletions cut 5 bases from V and 6 bases from J, with 20 bases between. The CDR3 consists of 15 residues. CDR3 coding DNA: TGTGCCAGCAGCCCAGGACCCTCGGGGCCTCTCGAGCAGTACTTC. Translating it yields CASSPGPSGPLEQYF.

The chain joins TRBV27 to TRBJ1-1; D not certain. The ends were cut back, 0 bases at V and 4 bases at J, with 9 bases in the middle. The CDR3 runs 14 residues. Per the germline V gene, CDR1 is MNHEY and CDR2 is SMNVEV (reference sequence). The CDR3 bases are TGTGCCAGCAGTTTATCAGGGTATGGCACTGAAGCTTTCTTT. Translation: CASSLSGYGTEAFF.

This clone was seen just once. The J gene is TRBJ2-5, the V gene TRBV7-6; no definite D call. Trimming removed 6 bases from V and 2 bases from J, with 10 bases in between. Germline CDR1 is SGHVS and CDR2 is FNYEAQ. The CDR3 totals 13 residues. The chain's CDR3 is CASSPDWQETQYF. The DNA for the CDR3 is TGTGCCAGCAGTCCCGACTGGCAAGAGACCCAGTACTTC.

V and J are TRBV12-5 and TRBJ1-1, with TRBD1 matching over 8 bases. CDR3 length: 16 residues. With 5 bases clipped from V and 7 bases from J, the junction kept 15 bases outside the gene matches. Germline V gene lookup returns CDR1 LGHNT and CDR2 FRNRAP. The CDR3 bases are TGTGCTAGTGGTCCCCCAGGGGGCGTGTGGGAGGGTGAAGCTTTCTTT. The encoded protein is CASGPPGGVWEGEAFF.

This rearrangement joins TRBV7-9 to TRBJ2-1, with D tentatively TRBD2 (7 bases). CDR1 is SEHNR and CDR2 is FQNEAQ in the germline V gene (reference sequence). V shed 5 bases and J shed 7 bases, with 15 bases lying between them. This CDR3 spans 14 amino acids. DNA for the CDR3: TGTGCCAGCAGCCCCCCGGGGGGCTCAAATGAGCAGTTCTTC. Its protein product is CASSPPGGSNEQFF.